This is a list of T cell receptor beta chains from one sample in a study of blood T cell repertoires in COVID-19. Clones were read by immunoSEQ multiplex PCR, and TCRdb kept only the in-frame ones, dropping some. There are over 45,000 clones in the sample; around 86% occur only once, and under 2% lies in the top ten. The sequenced material came from peripheral blood. These receptors originate from an older woman with acute or convalescent COVID-19. Both conserved end residues are part of each CDR3. Each record gives: J gene, CDR3 length, D gene, V gene, clone size, CDR3 protein, CDR3 DNA. The D gene is left open where the match is weak. The size field is filled for only some rows; it gives once, few, many or a size class.

TRBJ1-3 14 NA TRBV7-9 NA CATQAQGQSNTIYF TGTGCCACGCAGGCTCAGGGGCAATCGAACACCATATATTTT
TRBJ2-3 15 NA TRBV6-4 NA CASSDSPGSTDTQYF TGTGCCAGCAGTGACTCGCCAGGTTCCACAGATACGCAGTATTTT
TRBJ1-1 14 NA TRBV28 NA CASLLGAGDTEAFF TGTGCCAGCCTTCTGGGGGCTGGTGACACTGAAGCTTTCTTT
TRBJ2-5 15 TRBD1 TRBV19 NA CASSKQGLGQETQYF TGTGCCAGTAGTAAACAGGGGCTAGGGCAAGAGACCCAGTACTTC
TRBJ2-7 15 NA TRBV2 few CASSRSTIGSHEQYF TGTGCCAGCAGCCGGTCCACTATTGGCTCCCACGAGCAGTACTTC
TRBJ1-2 13 NA TRBV5-1 NA CASSSGQGYGYTF TGCGCCAGCAGCTCCGGACAAGGCTATGGCTACACCTTC
TRBJ1-3 15 NA TRBV5-8 NA CASSFSRVSGNTIYF TGTGCCAGCAGCTTTAGCAGGGTCTCTGGAAACACCATATATTTT
TRBJ2-5 13 TRBD2 TRBV2 NA CASTAGEVETQYF TGTGCCAGCACTGCGGGAGAAGTAGAGACCCAGTACTTC
TRBJ2-3 17 TRBD1 TRBV7-2 once CASSWAGTGGGTDTQYF TGTGCCAGCAGCTGGGCCGGGACAGGGGGAGGCACAGATACGCAGTATTTT
TRBJ2-1 14 TRBD1 TRBV30 few CAWSKGAGYNEQFF TGTGCCTGGAGTAAGGGGGCCGGGTACAATGAGCAGTTCTTC
TRBJ1-1 13 NA TRBV10-3 NA CAISAIGGAEAFF TGTGCCATCAGTGCAATCGGAGGAGCTGAAGCTTTCTTT
TRBJ1-1 12 NA TRBV3-1/TRBV3-2 few CASSQGAVGVFF TGTGCCAGCAGCCAGGGGGCAGTGGGAGTCTTCTTT
TRBJ1-2 14 NA TRBV7-9 NA CASSLAGANYGYTF TGTGCCAGCAGCTTGGCGGGCGCAAATTATGGCTACACCTTC
TRBJ2-7 15 TRBD1 TRBV6-5 NA CASSYSGRTGEKQYF TGTGCCAGCAGTTACTCGGGTCGGACAGGGGAGAAGCAGTACTTC
TRBJ2-1 17 TRBD1 TRBV11-2 NA CASSPFPWDRAYNEQFF TGTGCCAGCAGCCCTTTCCCTTGGGACAGAGCCTACAATGAGCAGTTCTTC
TRBJ2-7 15 NA TRBV29-1 NA CSVEGWAGFDYEQYF TGCAGCGTTGAAGGCTGGGCAGGGTTCGACTACGAGCAGTACTTC
TRBJ2-7 18 TRBD2 TRBV5-1 NA CASSLGASGRPPSYEQYF TGCGCCAGCAGCTTGGGGGCTAGCGGGAGGCCCCCCTCCTACGAGCAGTACTTC